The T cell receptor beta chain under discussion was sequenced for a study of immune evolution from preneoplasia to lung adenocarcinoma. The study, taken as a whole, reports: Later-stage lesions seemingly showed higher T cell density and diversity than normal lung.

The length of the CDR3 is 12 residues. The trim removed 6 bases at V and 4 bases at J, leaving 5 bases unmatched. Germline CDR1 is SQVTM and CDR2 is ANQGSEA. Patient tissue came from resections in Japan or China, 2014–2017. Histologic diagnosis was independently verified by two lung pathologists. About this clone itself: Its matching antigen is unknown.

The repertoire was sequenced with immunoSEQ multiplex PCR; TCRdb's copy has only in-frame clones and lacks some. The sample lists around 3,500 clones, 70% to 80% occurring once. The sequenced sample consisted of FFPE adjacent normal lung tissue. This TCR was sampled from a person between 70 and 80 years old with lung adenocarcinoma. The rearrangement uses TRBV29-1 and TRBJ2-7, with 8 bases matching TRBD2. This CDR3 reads CSVTSGVYEQYF. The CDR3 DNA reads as TGCAGCGTAACTAGCGGAGTTTACGAGCAGTACTTC.